The next 20 T cell receptor beta chains were all read from a single sample in a study of early T cells in non-severe SARS-CoV-2 infection. From the 5' RACE reads, TCRdb called clonotypes with MiXCR, one entry per CDR3 protein. The sample records over 25,000 distinct CDR3 sequences, 4.5% to 6% being singletons. Material: whole blood. The receptors come from an adult who was a healthcare worker with PCR-confirmed SARS-CoV-2 infection or an uninfected control (not recorded which).

Many counts were recorded for this clonotype. The V call is TRBV5-4, the J call TRBJ2-1; D remains unclear. Germline values: CDR1 SGHNT, CDR2 YYREEE (reference sequence). The CDR3 sequence is 14 residues long. V was clipped by 3 bases and J by 1 base, with 8 bases between them. The CDR3 protein is CASSYDSSYNEQFF. CDR3 bases: TGTGCCAGCAGCTATGACTCGTCCTACAATGAGCAGTTCTTC.

The rearrangement uses TRBV11-2 and TRBJ2-7; 7 bases match TRBD2. Germline assignment: CDR1 SGHAT and CDR2 FQNNGV. The V gene end was trimmed by 2 bases and the J gene end by 4 bases; junction bases not matched to a gene: 8. This CDR3 is built from 15 residues. The CDR3 spells CASSLLRAGTYEQYF. Here the CDR3 DNA reads TGTGCCAGCAGCTTATTAAGAGCGGGGACTTACGAGCAGTACTTC.

This clonotype was detected a few times. The chain joins TRBV7-2 to TRBJ2-2; TRBD1 matches at 8 bases. Germline trimming cut 6 bases from V and 5 bases from J; bases unmatched to any gene: 8. This CDR3 has 15 residues. Germline V gene sequence: CDR1 SGHTA, CDR2 FQGNSA. CDR3 bases: TGTGCCAGCAGAAGAACAGGGGGAGGAACCGGGGAGCTGTTTTTT. It translates to CASRRTGGGTGELFF.

This sequence joins TRBV10-3 and TRBJ2-2, with 7 bases aligning to TRBD1. The J segment lost 5 bases and the V segment lost 8 bases, leaving 14 bases of the junction unmatched. Germline V lookup: CDR1 ENHRY, CDR2 SYGVKD. The CDR3 is 16 residues long. The CDR3 region is CAISTGNNFGTGELFF. CDR3 nucleotides: TGTGCCATCTCGACAGGGAACAATTTTGGGACCGGGGAGCTGTTTTTT.

At least ten counts were recorded for this clonotype. CDR3 sequence reads: CASSSLGRDTQYF. The CDR3 DNA reads as TGTGCCAGCAGTTCACTTGGGAGAGATACGCAGTATTTT. The rearrangement uses TRBV2 and TRBJ2-3; the D gene is possibly TRBD2 (5 bases). With 5 bases removed from V and 5 bases from J, the gap between germline ends came to 11 bases. The CDR3 contains 13 residues. The germline gives CDR1 SNHLY, CDR2 FYNNEI.

This clonotype was counted at least ten times. The chain recombines TRBV12-3 or TRBV12-4 with TRBJ2-7; 7 bases line up with TRBD1. This CDR3 is built from 14 residues. V shed 5 bases, J shed 0 bases, and the junction held 4 bases outside the gene matches. The CDR3 coding sequence is TGTGCCAGCAGTCCGACAGGGTTCTCCTACGAGCAGTACTTC. This translates into CASSPTGFSYEQYF.

Many counts were recorded for this clonotype. This rearrangement joins TRBV20-1 to TRBJ1-1; D gene uncertain. Germline CDR1 DFQATT, CDR2 SNEGSKA (reference sequence). The V gene lost 6 bases and the J gene lost 1 base, with 15 bases spanning the gap. This CDR3 region has 14 residues. The CDR3 sequence is CSAPIDVANTEAFF. CDR3 nucleotides: TGCAGTGCCCCGATTGACGTGGCGAACACTGAAGCTTTCTTT.

The chain employs TRBV27 and TRBJ1-1, with a weak D call TRBD1 (5 bases). CDR3 length equals 14 residues. The germline V and J ends were trimmed by 3 bases and 4 bases, with 12 bases remaining between them. The V gene's germline CDR1 is MNHEY and CDR2 SMNVEV (reference sequence). The CDR3 loop is CASSFGRGSTEAFF. DNA for the CDR3: TGTGCCAGCAGTTTCGGGAGGGGTAGCACTGAAGCTTTCTTT.

The genes are TRBV12-3 or TRBV12-4 and TRBJ2-1, with D tentatively TRBD2 (5 bases). The CDR3 is 13 residues long. Trimming removed 3 bases from V and 4 bases from J, with 7 bases in between. CDR3 sequence: CASSLRVYNEQFF. The CDR3 coding sequence is TGTGCCAGCAGTTTGCGGGTTTACAATGAGCAGTTCTTC.

The sample holds many counts of this clonotype. The chain employs TRBV20-1 and TRBJ2-7, with a weak D call TRBD1 (5 bases). Germline CDR1 reads DFQATT; CDR2 reads SNEGSKA (reference sequence). The CDR3 is 14 residues long. V was clipped by 3 bases and J by 1 base, with 13 bases between them. CDR3 residues: CSASTYRFSYEQYF. The DNA of the CDR3 is TGCAGTGCTAGTACGTACAGGTTTTCCTACGAGCAGTACTTC.

The sample holds many counts of this clonotype. The CDR3 DNA is TGTGCCACCAGTGTTAGGTTCCAACTGGGCAATCAGCCCCAGCATTTT. Its translation is CATSVRFQLGNQPQHF. The chain links TRBV24-1 to TRBJ1-5; D is undetermined. Between the trimmed V and J ends, which lost 5 bases and 2 bases, there was a span of 15 bases. Looked up from germline, CDR1 is KGHDR and CDR2 is SFDVKD. The CDR3 loop spans 16 amino acids.

This clonotype was detected only a few times. The chain recombines TRBV29-1 with TRBJ2-3, with 7 positions matching TRBD1. This CDR3 has 13 amino acids. After removal of 7 bases from V and 5 bases from J, the junction contained 9 bases not matched to a gene. In germline, CDR1 is SQVTM, CDR2 ANQGSEA. CDR3 amino acids: CSAGDREGDTQYF. The CDR3, as DNA: TGCAGCGCCGGAGACAGGGAAGGAGATACGCAGTATTTT.

The sample holds many counts of this clonotype. The chain recombines TRBV7-8 with TRBJ2-3, with D possibly matching TRBD2 (5 bases). Looked up from germline, CDR1 is SGHVS and CDR2 is FQNEAQ. With 4 bases removed from V and 1 base from J, the gap between germline ends came to 6 bases. This CDR3 contains 13 residues. The CDR3 DNA reads as TGTGCCAGCAGCTCCGGGGGCACAGATACGCAGTATTTT. Translation gives CASSSGGTDTQYF.

This clonotype has ten or more counts. This chain uses TRBV28 with TRBJ2-7; TRBD2 aligns across 7 bases. Germline loops: CDR1 MDHEN, CDR2 SYDVKM. The CDR3 loop spans 14 amino acids. J was trimmed by 0 bases and V by 5 bases; bases with no gene match: 4. The CDR3 region has the DNA TGTGCCAGCAGTCGCGGGGGTAGCTCCTACGAGCAGTACTTC. Its protein product is CASSRGGSSYEQYF. Full variable domain (rest looked up from reference TRBV28 and TRBJ2-7): DVKVTQSSRYLVKRTGEKVFLECVQDMDHENMFWYRQDPGLGLRLIYFSYDVKMKEKGDIPEGYSVSREKKERFSLILESASTNQTSMYLCASSRGGSSYEQYFGPGTRLTVT.

J is TRBJ2-7 and V is TRBV12-3 or TRBV12-4, with a weak D call TRBD1 (6 bases). This CDR3 has 14 amino acids. With 5 bases removed from V and 2 bases from J, the gap between germline ends came to 13 bases. The CDR3 nucleotides are TGTGCCAGCAGTCGGACAGTCATTCCCTACGAGCAGTACTTC. Its translation is CASSRTVIPYEQYF.

This clonotype was observed at least ten times. The chain joins TRBV12-3 or TRBV12-4 to TRBJ1-5, with D unresolved. This CDR3 is 18 amino acids long. The ends were cut back, 3 bases at V and 0 bases at J, with 18 bases in the middle. The CDR3 protein is CASSFGQSRRYSNQPQHF. The CDR3, as DNA: TGTGCCAGCAGTTTCGGGCAGAGCCGGCGTTATAGCAATCAGCCCCAGCATTTT.

J is TRBJ2-2 and V is TRBV11-2; D is undetermined. Germline V lookup: CDR1 SGHAT, CDR2 FQNNGV. V was cut by 8 bases and J by 3 bases, with 7 bases left in between. The length of the CDR3 is 12 residues. The chain's CDR3 is CASLYYTGELFF. The CDR3 DNA follows: TGTGCCAGCTTATATTACACCGGGGAGCTGTTTTTT. Looking up the rest from reference TRBV11-2 and TRBJ2-2 gives the full variable domain: EAGVAQSPRYKIIEKRQSVAFWCNPISGHATLYWYQQILGQGPKLLIQFQNNGVVDDSQLPKDRFSAERLKGVDSTLKIQPAKLEDSAVYLCASLYYTGELFFGEGSRLTVL.

This clonotype was recorded at least ten times. The chain combines TRBV7-6 with TRBJ2-7; 7 bases fit TRBD1. V lost 1 base to trimming and J lost 2 bases; unmatched junction nucleotides: 5. The CDR3 sequence is 15 residues long. Per the germline V gene, CDR1 is SGHVS and CDR2 is FNYEAQ. The CDR3: CASSLVTGATYEQYF. In DNA form, the CDR3 reads TGTGCCAGCAGCTTAGTAACAGGGGCCACCTACGAGCAGTACTTC.

The V gene is TRBV20-1, the J gene TRBJ2-4; no definite D call. CDR3 size: 14 residues. V lost 0 bases and J 2 bases, leaving 8 bases between the germline ends. Germline-derived CDR1 and CDR2 are DFQATT and SNEGSKA (reference sequence). CDR3 coding DNA: TGCAGTGCTAGAGATCCTCGGACCAAAAACATTCAGTACTTC. This gives the protein CSARDPRTKNIQYF.

This clonotype was recorded a few times. The chain links TRBV7-2 to TRBJ1-1; the D is unclear. CDR3 size: 15 residues. The germline V and J ends were trimmed by 1 base and 1 base, with 10 bases remaining between them. Germline V gene lookup returns CDR1 SGHTA and CDR2 FQGNSA. DNA for the CDR3: TGTGCCAGCAGCTTAGGTTACGCAGGGAACACTGAAGCTTTCTTT. It translates to CASSLGYAGNTEAFF.